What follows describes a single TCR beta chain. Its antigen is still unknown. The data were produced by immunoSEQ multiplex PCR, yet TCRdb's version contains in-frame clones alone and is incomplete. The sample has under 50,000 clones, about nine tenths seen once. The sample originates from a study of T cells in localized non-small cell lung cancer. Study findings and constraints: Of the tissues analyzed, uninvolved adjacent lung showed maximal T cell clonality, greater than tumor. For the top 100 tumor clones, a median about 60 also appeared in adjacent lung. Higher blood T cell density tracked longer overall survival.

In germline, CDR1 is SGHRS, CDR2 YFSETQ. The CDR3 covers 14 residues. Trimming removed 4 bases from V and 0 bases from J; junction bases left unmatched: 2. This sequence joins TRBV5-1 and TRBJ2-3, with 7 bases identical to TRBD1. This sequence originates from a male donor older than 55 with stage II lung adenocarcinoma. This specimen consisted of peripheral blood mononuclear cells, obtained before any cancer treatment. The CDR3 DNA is TGCGCCAGCAGCACGGGACAGAGCACAGATACGCAGTATTTT. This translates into CASSTGQSTDTQYF.